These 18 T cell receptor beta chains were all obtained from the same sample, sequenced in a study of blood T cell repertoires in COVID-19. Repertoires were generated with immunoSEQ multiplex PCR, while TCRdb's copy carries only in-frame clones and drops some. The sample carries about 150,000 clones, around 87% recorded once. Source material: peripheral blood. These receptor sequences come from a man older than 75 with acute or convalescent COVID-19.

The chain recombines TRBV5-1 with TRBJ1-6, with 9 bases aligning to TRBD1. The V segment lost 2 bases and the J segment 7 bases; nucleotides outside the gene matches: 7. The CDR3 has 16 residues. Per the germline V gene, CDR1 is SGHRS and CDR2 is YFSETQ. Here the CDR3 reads CASSLGDRVINSPLHF. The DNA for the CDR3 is TGCGCCAGCAGCTTAGGGGACAGGGTTATCAATTCACCCCTCCACTTT.

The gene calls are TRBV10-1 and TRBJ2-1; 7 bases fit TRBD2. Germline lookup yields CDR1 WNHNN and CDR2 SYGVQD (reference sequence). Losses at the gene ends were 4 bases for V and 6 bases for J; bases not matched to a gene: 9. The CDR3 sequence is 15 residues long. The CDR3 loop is CASSGNRGRANEQFF. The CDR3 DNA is TGCGCCAGCAGTGGGAATCGCGGGAGAGCCAATGAGCAGTTCTTC.

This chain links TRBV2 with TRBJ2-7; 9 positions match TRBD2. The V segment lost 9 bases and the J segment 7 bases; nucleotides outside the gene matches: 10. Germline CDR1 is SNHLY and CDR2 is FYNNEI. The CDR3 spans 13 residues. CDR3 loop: CASLREGHTEQYF. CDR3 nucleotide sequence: TGTGCCAGTCTGCGGGAGGGCCACACAGAGCAGTACTTC.

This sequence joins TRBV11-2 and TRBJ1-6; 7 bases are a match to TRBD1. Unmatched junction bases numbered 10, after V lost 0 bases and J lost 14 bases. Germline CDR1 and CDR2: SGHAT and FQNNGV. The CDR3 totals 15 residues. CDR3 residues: CASSLDISSGGALHF. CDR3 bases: TGTGCCAGCAGCTTAGATATTTCGTCAGGGGGTGCCCTCCACTTT.

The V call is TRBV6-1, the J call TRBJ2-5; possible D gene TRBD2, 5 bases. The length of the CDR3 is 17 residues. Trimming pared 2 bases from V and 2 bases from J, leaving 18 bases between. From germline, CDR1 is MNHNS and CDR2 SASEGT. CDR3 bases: TGTGCCAGCAGTGAAATGGCAGCGGATTTCCCTCAAGAGACCCAGTACTTC. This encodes CASSEMAADFPQETQYF.

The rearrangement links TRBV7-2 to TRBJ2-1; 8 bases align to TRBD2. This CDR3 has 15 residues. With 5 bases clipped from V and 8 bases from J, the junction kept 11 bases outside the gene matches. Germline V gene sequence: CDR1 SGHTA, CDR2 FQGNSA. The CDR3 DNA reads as TGTGCCAGCAGCCCCGCCGGGACTAGTCTCTATGAGCAGTTCTTC. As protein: CASSPAGTSLYEQFF.

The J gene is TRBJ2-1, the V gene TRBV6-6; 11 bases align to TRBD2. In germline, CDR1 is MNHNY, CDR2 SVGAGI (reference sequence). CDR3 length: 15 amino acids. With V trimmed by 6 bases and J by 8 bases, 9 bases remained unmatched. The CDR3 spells CASRQLAGAWDEQFF. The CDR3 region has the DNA TGTGCCAGCAGGCAACTAGCGGGGGCTTGGGATGAGCAGTTCTTC.

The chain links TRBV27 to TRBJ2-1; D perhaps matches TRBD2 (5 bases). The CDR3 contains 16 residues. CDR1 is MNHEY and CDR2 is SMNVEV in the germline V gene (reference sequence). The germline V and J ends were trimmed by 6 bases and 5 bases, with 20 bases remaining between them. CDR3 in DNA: TGTGCCAGCAGCAGTACTAGAATTAACCCCCACAATGAGCAGTTCTTC. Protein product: CASSSTRINPHNEQFF.

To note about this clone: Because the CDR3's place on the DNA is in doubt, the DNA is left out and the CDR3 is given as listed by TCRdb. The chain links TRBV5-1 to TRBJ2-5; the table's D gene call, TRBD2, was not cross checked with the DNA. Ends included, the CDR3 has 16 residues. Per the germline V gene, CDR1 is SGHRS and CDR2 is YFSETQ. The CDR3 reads CASSFSGRAGGETQYF.

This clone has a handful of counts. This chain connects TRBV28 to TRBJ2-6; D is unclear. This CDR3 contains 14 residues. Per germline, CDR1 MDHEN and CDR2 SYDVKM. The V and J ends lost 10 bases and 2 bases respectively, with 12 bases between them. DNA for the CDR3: TGTGCCACCCTAGGATTCCCTGGGGCCAACGTCCTGACTTTC. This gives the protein CATLGFPGANVLTF.

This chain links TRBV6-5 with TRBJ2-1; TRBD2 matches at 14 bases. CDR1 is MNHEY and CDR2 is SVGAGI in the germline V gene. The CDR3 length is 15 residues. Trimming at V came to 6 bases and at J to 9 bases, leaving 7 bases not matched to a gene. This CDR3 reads CASRRLAGGPGEQFF. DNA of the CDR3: TGTGCCAGCAGACGACTAGCGGGGGGGCCTGGTGAGCAGTTCTTC.

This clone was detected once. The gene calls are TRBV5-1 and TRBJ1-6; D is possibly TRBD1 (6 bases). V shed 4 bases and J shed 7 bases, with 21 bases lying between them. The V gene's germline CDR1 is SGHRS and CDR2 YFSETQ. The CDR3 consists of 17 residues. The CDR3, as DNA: TGCGCCAGCAGCGGGGGGGGCCTCTCGGCCCAAAATTCACCCCTCCACTTT. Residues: CASSGGGLSAQNSPLHF.

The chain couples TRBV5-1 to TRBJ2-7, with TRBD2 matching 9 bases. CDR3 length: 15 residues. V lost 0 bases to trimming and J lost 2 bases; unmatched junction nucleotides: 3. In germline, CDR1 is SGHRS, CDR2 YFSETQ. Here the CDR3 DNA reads TGCGCCAGCAGCTTGGTGGCTAGCGGGGCCTACGAGCAGTACTTC. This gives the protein CASSLVASGAYEQYF.

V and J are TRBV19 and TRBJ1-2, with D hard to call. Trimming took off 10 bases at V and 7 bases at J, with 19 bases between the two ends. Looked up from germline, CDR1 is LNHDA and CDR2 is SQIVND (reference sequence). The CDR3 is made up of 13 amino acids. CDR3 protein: CATDGRVGGGYTF. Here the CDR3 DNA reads TGTGCCACCGATGGGAGGGTCGGAGGTGGCTACACCTTC.

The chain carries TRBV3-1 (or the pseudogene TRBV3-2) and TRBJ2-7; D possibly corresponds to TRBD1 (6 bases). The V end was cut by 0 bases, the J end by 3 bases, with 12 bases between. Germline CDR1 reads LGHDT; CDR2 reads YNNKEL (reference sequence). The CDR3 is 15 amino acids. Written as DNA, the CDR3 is TGTGCCAGCAGCCAAGATGTATCGACAGGCTACGAGCAGTACTTC. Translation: CASSQDVSTGYEQYF.

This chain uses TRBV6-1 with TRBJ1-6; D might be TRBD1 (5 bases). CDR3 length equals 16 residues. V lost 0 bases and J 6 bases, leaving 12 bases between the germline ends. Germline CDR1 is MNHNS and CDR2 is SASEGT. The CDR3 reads CASSEAGGPRNSPLHF. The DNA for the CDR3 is TGTGCCAGCAGTGAAGCCGGGGGACCCCGTAATTCACCCCTCCACTTT.

DNA of the CDR3: TGTGCCAGCAGCGTAGCTGGGACAGACTATGGCTACACCTTC. It specifies CASSVAGTDYGYTF. The genes are TRBV9 and TRBJ1-2, with 7 bases that match TRBD1. Germline V gene sequence: CDR1 SGDLS, CDR2 YYNGEE. The CDR3 loop spans 14 amino acids. The trim removed 0 bases at V and 3 bases at J, leaving 2 bases unmatched.

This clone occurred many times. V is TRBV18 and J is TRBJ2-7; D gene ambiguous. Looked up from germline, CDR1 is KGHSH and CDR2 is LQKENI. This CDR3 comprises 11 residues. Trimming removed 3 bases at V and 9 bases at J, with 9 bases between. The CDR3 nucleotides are TGTGCCAGCTCACCCGAAAGAGGGCAGTACTTC. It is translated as CASSPERGQYF.